These 12 T cell receptor beta chains originate from one sample sequenced in a study of CD8+ T cells in alopecia areata. Treatment described: oral pan-JAK inhibitor, 5-10 mg twice daily. Sequencing relied on a cDNA template that was reverse transcribed from extracted RNA. Measured with immunoSEQ multiplex PCR; TCRdb has only the in-frame clones, and not every one. The data contain 170,000 or so clones, 53% of them singletons. This specimen consisted of CD8+ T cells sorted from blood, obtained at week 24, from a patient treated with tofacitinib. The receptors here all came from a human donor with alopecia areata.

The chain uses TRBV30 and TRBJ1-1; perhaps TRBD1 as D (6 bases). V shed 3 bases and J shed 1 base, with 6 bases lying between them. CDR3 length equals 12 residues. CDR1 and CDR2 from the germline V gene are GTSNPN and SVGIG (reference sequence). Written as DNA, the CDR3 is TGTGCCTGGAGGACAGGGAACACTGAAGCTTTCTTT. The encoded protein is CAWRTGNTEAFF.

In its sample, this clone was seen a few times. The junction does not match germline at one end; this may be a read error. J is TRBJ1-4 and V is TRBV10-3, with D perhaps matching TRBD1 (5 bases). Germline V gene sequence: CDR1 ENHRY, CDR2 SYGVKD. The CDR3 runs to 16 residues. The CDR3 DNA reads as TGTGCCATCAGTGAGGGGGGTCTAAGAAGTAATGAAAAACCGTTTTTT. Its translation is CAISEGGLRSNEKPFF.

DNA for the CDR3: TGTGCCAGCAAAACCTCAGGGACCTCAAACACCGGGGAGCTGTTTTTT. This encodes CASKTSGTSNTGELFF. V usage is TRBV11-2 and J usage is TRBJ2-2; tentatively, D is TRBD1 or TRBD2 (5 bases each). The CDR3 consists of 16 residues. V was cut by 7 bases and J by 2 bases, with 17 bases left in between. Germline loops: CDR1 SGHAT, CDR2 FQNNGV.

In its sample, this clone was seen once. The junction shows a germline mismatch at one end, possibly a read error. This chain joins TRBV6-6 and TRBJ2-7, with TRBD1 matching 8 bases. This CDR3 region has 15 residues. Germline CDR1 reads MNHNY; CDR2 reads SVGAGI (reference sequence). CDR3 nucleotides: TGTGCCGGCAGTTACAGACAGGGGCCTGCCTACGAGCAGTACTTC. It specifies CAGSYRQGPAYEQYF.

The chain joins TRBV18 to TRBJ2-7; D tentatively fits TRBD1 or TRBD2 (5 bases each). Germline-derived CDR1 and CDR2 are KGHSH and LQKENI. There are 15 residues in the CDR3. With 5 bases removed from V and 3 bases from J, the gap between germline ends came to 17 bases. Written as DNA, the CDR3 is TGTGCCAGCTCAGACAGAAGGGACGGCAACTACGAGCAGTACTTC. Protein sequence: CASSDRRDGNYEQYF.

DNA for the CDR3: TGTGCCAGCAGTAACACAGATACGCAGTATTTT. Its translation is CASSNTDTQYF. J is TRBJ2-3 and V is TRBV27; D is ambiguous. The CDR3 contains 11 residues. Trimming removed 5 bases from V and 2 bases from J, with 2 bases in between. The V gene's germline CDR1 is MNHEY and CDR2 SMNVEV (reference sequence).

The chain joins TRBV6-6 to TRBJ2-2; D unresolved. V lost 0 bases to trimming and J lost 4 bases, with 3 bases between them. CDR1 and CDR2 from the germline V gene are MNHNY and SVGAGI (reference sequence). CDR3 length: 13 amino acids. The CDR3 region is CASSYSTTGELFF. The CDR3 nucleotides are TGTGCCAGCAGTTACTCGACCACCGGGGAGCTGTTTTTT.

This chain's CDR3 is CASSPPHRDRDYGYTF. The CDR3 nucleotides are TGTGCCAGCAGCCCCCCCCACCGGGACAGGGACTATGGCTACACCTTC. The chain recombines TRBV7-8 with TRBJ1-2; 9 bases line up with TRBD1. Germline V gene sequence: CDR1 SGHVS, CDR2 FQNEAQ. The CDR3 consists of 16 residues. The junction had 10 bases not matched to a gene; V was cut back by 5 bases and J by 3 bases.

Comment on this clone: Within the sample, other DNA sequences also encode this same CDR3. The rearrangement links TRBV29-1 to TRBJ2-7; D unclear. The CDR3 spans 11 residues. The germline V gene has CDR1 SQVTM and CDR2 ANQGSEA. The ends were cut back, 5 bases at V and 2 bases at J, with 7 bases in the middle. CDR3 residues: CSVRLTYEQYF. The CDR3 DNA sequence: TGCAGCGTTCGGTTAACCTACGAGCAGTACTTC.

The V and J genes are TRBV11-2 and TRBJ2-1, with TRBD2 matching 10 bases. Germline CDR1 SGHAT, CDR2 FQNNGV. V was clipped by 7 bases and J by 9 bases; unmatched bases: 9. The CDR3 runs to 14 residues. DNA of the CDR3: TGTGCCAGCATCCTTAGCGGGGGGCTTGGTGAGCAGTTCTTC. Protein product: CASILSGGLGEQFF.

The CDR3, as DNA: TGTGCCAGCAGCCAATCGGGCAGCACAGATACGCAGTATTTT. Translated: CASSQSGSTDTQYF. The rearrangement uses TRBV16 and TRBJ2-3; D gene ambiguous. This CDR3 spans 14 amino acids. V was shortened by 0 bases and J by 0 bases, with 4 bases between the two germline ends. Per the germline V gene, CDR1 is KGHSY and CDR2 is FQNENV.

The chain has TRBV18 and TRBJ2-5; D is undetermined. Trimming stripped 3 bases from V and 3 bases from J, with 8 bases between. The CDR3 totals 13 residues. The V gene's germline CDR1 is KGHSH and CDR2 LQKENI. The CDR3 sequence: CASSPVAKETQYF. Here the CDR3 DNA reads TGTGCCAGCTCACCTGTGGCTAAAGAGACCCAGTACTTC.